The 27 T cell receptor beta chains given below trace back to one sample, sequenced in a study of PD-1 blockade in classical Hodgkin lymphoma. Every single patient, without exception, relapsed after autologous stem cell transplantation, and brentuximab vedotin exposure varied. Libraries were prepared by immunoSEQ multiplex PCR; TCRdb keeps only in-frame clonotypes and omits some of them. The sample lists 100,000 to 130,000 clones, roughly nine tenths seen once, with roughly 21% in the top ten. Sequenced here: peripheral blood mononuclear cells (PBMCs), sampled before the second cycle of nivolumab. These receptors originate from a human donor with classical Hodgkin lymphoma.

This clone was found once. The chain links TRBV11-2 to TRBJ2-7; 12 positions agree with TRBD2. Looked up from germline, CDR1 is SGHAT and CDR2 is FQNNGV. V gave up 4 bases and J gave up 3 bases; unmatched junction bases: 7. This CDR3 contains 16 residues. This CDR3 reads CASSSQTSGRIYEQYF. CDR3 DNA sequence: TGTGCCAGCAGCTCCCAAACTAGCGGGAGGATCTACGAGCAGTACTTC.

The rearrangement uses TRBV13 and TRBJ1-4; D is unclear. The CDR3 sequence is 13 residues long. V lost 6 bases and J lost 7, with 12 bases in between. Germline V gene data show CDR1 as PRHDT and CDR2 as FYEKMQ (reference sequence). CDR3 DNA sequence: TGTGCCAGCAGTTCTTCCTTCGTTGAAAAACTGTTTTTT. This codes for CASSSSFVEKLFF.

The chain joins TRBV18 to TRBJ2-2; 11 bases fit TRBD2. This CDR3 spans 20 amino acids. In germline, CDR1 is KGHSH, CDR2 LQKENI. The junction had 11 bases not matched to a gene; V was cut back by 2 bases and J by 0 bases. CDR3: CASSPKINLTSGANTGELFF. CDR3 DNA sequence: TGTGCCAGCTCACCAAAAATTAACTTGACTAGCGGGGCGAACACCGGGGAGCTGTTTTTT.

The chain uses TRBV30 and TRBJ1-5; TRBD1 aligns across 7 bases. J gave up 0 bases and V 3 bases, and 5 bases lay outside the gene matches. The CDR3 has 15 residues. CDR1 is GTSNPN, CDR2 SVGIG, per germline (reference sequence). CDR3 loop: CAWRVGTASNQPQHF. The CDR3 DNA follows: TGTGCCTGGAGGGTAGGGACAGCTAGCAATCAGCCCCAGCATTTT.

The V and J genes are TRBV20-1 and TRBJ2-1; 7 nucleotides line up with TRBD1. The CDR3 has 11 residues. V shed 6 bases, J shed 15 bases, and the junction held 11 bases outside the gene matches. CDR1 and CDR2 from the germline V gene are DFQATT and SNEGSKA (reference sequence). CDR3 bases: TGCAGTGCAACCTCGGACAGGTTATTGTTCTTC. It translates to CSATSDRLLFF.

The J gene is TRBJ1-5, the V gene TRBV6-1; 7 bases agree with TRBD1. The CDR3 is made up of 13 amino acids. The V gene end was trimmed by 8 bases and the J gene end by 5 bases; junction bases not matched to a gene: 6. Germline V CDR1 and CDR2: MNHNS, SASEGT. DNA of the CDR3: TGTGCCAGCGGGACAGCTTATGATCAGCCCCAGCATTTT. This encodes CASGTAYDQPQHF.

The chain is built from TRBV18 and TRBJ1-1, with D hard to call. Trimming left V 2 bases short and J 0 bases short, with 7 bases between. There are 14 residues in the CDR3. Germline V CDR1 and CDR2: KGHSH, LQKENI. The CDR3 DNA reads TGTGCCAGCTCACCATGGGTTATGAACACTGAAGCTTTCTTT. Translating gives CASSPWVMNTEAFF.

This sequence joins TRBV5-5 and TRBJ2-1; TRBD2 agrees at 11 bases. The J segment lost 1 base and the V segment lost 7 bases, leaving 7 bases of the junction unmatched. Looked up from germline, CDR1 is SGHKS and CDR2 is YYEKEE (reference sequence). This CDR3 has 16 residues. The CDR3 coding sequence is TGTGCCAGCGGCGGACTAGCGGGTTTTTCCTACAATGAGCAGTTCTTC. Residues: CASGGLAGFSYNEQFF.

In its sample, this clone was seen once. The gene calls are TRBV11-2 and TRBJ2-7; the match to TRBD2 covers 7 bases. Germline CDR1 is SGHAT and CDR2 is FQNNGV. With V trimmed by 6 bases and J by 7 bases, 9 bases remained unmatched. The CDR3 contains 13 residues. DNA of the CDR3: TGTGCCAGCAGTCGGGGGGTCCTACAGGAGCAGTACTTC. Amino acids: CASSRGVLQEQYF.

This chain connects TRBV18 to TRBJ1-1, with a weak D call TRBD1 (5 bases). The CDR3 length is 14 residues. The germline gives CDR1 KGHSH, CDR2 LQKENI. Trimming took 6 bases from V and 3 from J, leaving 14 bases between them. The CDR3 spells CASSSSRGHTEAFF. In DNA form, the CDR3 reads TGTGCCAGCTCTTCGTCGAGGGGTCACACTGAAGCTTTCTTT.

This clone was found once. The chain uses TRBV18 and TRBJ2-1, with 10 bases aligning to TRBD2. This CDR3 is built from 17 residues. Germline assignment: CDR1 KGHSH and CDR2 LQKENI. V was pared by 3 bases and J by 8 bases, with 13 bases of the junction left unmatched. This CDR3 is CASSPRASGSFTDEQFF. In nucleotides, the CDR3 is TGTGCCAGCTCACCTAGGGCTAGCGGGAGCTTTACGGATGAGCAGTTCTTC. The full variable domain, rest sourced from reference TRBV18 and TRBJ2-1, is NAGVMQNPRHLVRRRGQEARLRCSPMKGHSHVYWYRQLPEEGLKFMVYLQKENIIDESGMPKERFSAEFPKEGPSILRIQQVVRGDSAAYFCASSPRASGSFTDEQFFGPGTRLTVL.

This chain links TRBV18 with TRBJ2-6, with a tentative D call TRBD1 (5 bases). This CDR3 contains 19 residues. Germline values: CDR1 KGHSH, CDR2 LQKENI. V was pared by 5 bases and J by 2 bases, with 22 bases between. DNA for the CDR3: TGTGCCAGCTCAACTACGATCGGGCAGGGCGGTCCTGGGGCCAACGTCCTGACTTTC. Its protein is CASSTTIGQGGPGANVLTF.

The V and J genes are TRBV4-3 and TRBJ2-3; D is ambiguous. V lost 4 bases and J lost 1, with 18 bases in between. The germline V gene has CDR1 LGHNA and CDR2 YSLEER. This CDR3 is 17 amino acids long. DNA for the CDR3: TGCGCCAGCAGCCGCGACCTCGGGCGGAGCGGCACAGATACGCAGTATTTT. Encoded protein: CASSRDLGRSGTDTQYF.

V gene TRBV2 combines with J gene TRBJ2-5; 7 nucleotides align to TRBD2. This CDR3 has 13 residues. Per the germline V gene, CDR1 is SNHLY and CDR2 is FYNNEI. Trimming at V came to 5 bases and at J to 4 bases, leaving 4 bases not matched to a gene. The CDR3 sequence: CASSLGGGETQYF. Here the CDR3 DNA reads TGTGCCAGCAGTCTGGGGGGGGGAGAGACCCAGTACTTC.

The V call is TRBV7-2, the J call TRBJ2-2, with D perhaps TRBD1 or TRBD2 (5 bases each). The germline V gene encodes CDR1 SGHTA and CDR2 FQGNSA. CDR3 length equals 14 residues. Trimming cost V 5 bases and J 2 bases, with 9 bases left between them. In nucleotides, the CDR3 is TGTGCCAGCAGCCCTTGGGACAACACCGGGGAGCTGTTTTTT. This sequence encodes CASSPWDNTGELFF. The whole variable domain, filled in from reference TRBV7-2 and TRBJ2-2, reads GAGVSQSPSNKVTEKGKDVELRCDPISGHTALYWYRQSLGQGLEFLIYFQGNSAPDKSGLPSDRFSAERTGGSVSTLTIQRTQQEDSAVYLCASSPWDNTGELFFGEGSRLTVL.

This clone was counted only a few times. The chain recombines TRBV4-3 with TRBJ2-5, with D maybe TRBD2 (6 bases). The germline V gene encodes CDR1 LGHNA and CDR2 YSLEER. Trimming removed 4 bases from V and 4 bases from J, with 13 bases in between. This CDR3 has 14 amino acids. This CDR3 is CASSLAVAGETQYF. The CDR3 DNA reads as TGCGCCAGCAGCCTAGCGGTGGCAGGAGAGACCCAGTACTTC.

The rearrangement links TRBV21-1 to TRBJ1-1. TRBV21-1 is a pseudogene segment. The CDR3 contains 12 residues. The CDR3 coding sequence is TGTGCCAGCGGGACTGCCGACACTGAAGCTTTCTTT. Protein product: CASGTADTEAFF.

Comment on this clone: Other DNA sequences of this sample code for an identical CDR3. V and J are TRBV18 and TRBJ2-5; tentative D call: TRBD2 (6 bases). The V end lost 3 bases, the J end lost 2 bases, and 7 bases lay between the germline ends. In germline, CDR1 is KGHSH, CDR2 LQKENI. The CDR3 covers 13 residues. CDR3 region: CASSPGLQETQYF. The CDR3 coding sequence is TGTGCCAGCTCACCGGGACTGCAAGAGACCCAGTACTTC.

DNA for the CDR3: TGTGCCAGCAGTTTATTCGTATCGGACACTGAAGCTTTCTTT. It encodes CASSLFVSDTEAFF. The rearrangement uses TRBV28 and TRBJ1-1; D remains unclear. The V end was cut by 1 base, the J end by 3 bases, with 9 bases between. This CDR3 region has 14 residues. Germline CDR1 reads MDHEN; CDR2 reads SYDVKM.

V and J are TRBV4-2 and TRBJ1-1; 10 bases are a match to TRBD1. With V trimmed by 0 bases and J by 5 bases, 15 bases remained unmatched. Germline V lookup: CDR1 LGHNA, CDR2 YNFKEQ. The CDR3 has 19 amino acids. The CDR3: CASSQDGFPGQGRRTEAFF. Written as DNA, the CDR3 is TGTGCCAGCAGCCAAGATGGTTTCCCGGGACAGGGGAGAAGAACTGAAGCTTTCTTT.

The chain uses TRBV28 and TRBJ1-1, with D maybe TRBD1 (6 bases). Trimming left V 3 bases short and J 1 base short, with 21 bases between. The CDR3 spans 18 residues. Germline assignment: CDR1 MDHEN and CDR2 SYDVKM. DNA for the CDR3: TGTGCCAGCAGTTTTGGGAGGATAGGGGCGACAGGGAACACTGAAGCTTTCTTT. The encoded protein is CASSFGRIGATGNTEAFF. The whole variable domain, remainder taken from reference TRBV28 and TRBJ1-1, is DVKVTQSSRYLVKRTGEKVFLECVQDMDHENMFWYRQDPGLGLRLIYFSYDVKMKEKGDIPEGYSVSREKKERFSLILESASTNQTSMYLCASSFGRIGATGNTEAFFGQGTRLTVV.

This clone was detected only once. This sequence joins TRBV6-5 and TRBJ1-3; D may be TRBD1 (5 bases). Deletions cut 2 bases from V and 1 base from J, with 12 bases between. The CDR3 extends over 16 amino acids. Germline V gene data show CDR1 as MNHEY and CDR2 as SVGAGI. CDR3 DNA sequence: TGTGCCAGCAGTTACCATTACGGGACTTCTGGAAACACCATATATTTT. Encoded protein: CASSYHYGTSGNTIYF.

The chain combines TRBV7-9 with TRBJ2-7; a possible D gene is TRBD2 (5 bases). Germline CDR1 is SEHNR and CDR2 is FQNEAQ (reference sequence). V was cut by 6 bases and J by 4 bases, with 16 bases left in between. CDR3 size: 14 residues. CDR3 sequence: CASRPTGYRYEQYF. Written as DNA, the CDR3 is TGTGCCAGCAGGCCTACGGGATACCGATACGAGCAGTACTTC.

The chain recombines TRBV19 with TRBJ1-5; D might be TRBD1 (6 bases). V was cut by 4 bases and J by 4 bases, with 17 bases left in between. The CDR3 totals 16 residues. Germline V gives CDR1 LNHDA, CDR2 SQIVND (reference sequence). The CDR3 spells CASSKYRTDQNQPQHF. Here the CDR3 DNA reads TGTGCCAGTAGTAAGTACCGGACAGACCAAAATCAGCCCCAGCATTTT.

The rearrangement links TRBV7-8 to TRBJ1-5; D may be TRBD1 (5 bases). The J call is doubtful: the DNA matches TRBJ2-3 better. The CDR3 has 17 residues. Per the germline V gene, CDR1 is SGHVS and CDR2 is FQNEAQ. CDR3: CASSLAMSLRKGQPQYF. The CDR3, as DNA: TGTGCCAGCAGCTTAGCTATGTCCCTTAGGAAGGGGCAGCCCCAGTATTTT.

CDR3 residues: CASSLINPGQVTYEQYF. In DNA form, the CDR3 reads TGTGCCAGCAGCCTCATCAATCCGGGACAGGTAACCTACGAGCAGTACTTC. The rearrangement joins TRBV7-9 to TRBJ2-7; 8 bases align to TRBD1. CDR3 length equals 17 residues. Losses at the gene ends were 5 bases for V and 2 bases for J; bases not matched to a gene: 14. CDR1 is SEHNR, CDR2 FQNEAQ, per germline (reference sequence). The entire variable domain, with the rest obtained from reference TRBV7-9 and TRBJ2-7, is as follows: DTGVSQNPRHKITKRGQNVTFRCDPISEHNRLYWYRQTLGQGPEFLTYFQNEAQLEKSRLLSDRFSAERPKGSFSTLEIQRTEQGDSAMYLCASSLINPGQVTYEQYFGPGTRLTVT.

The V and J genes are TRBV11-2 and TRBJ2-5, with unresolved D. Germline CDR1 reads SGHAT; CDR2 reads FQNNGV. The CDR3 runs 14 residues. V lost 6 bases, J lost 2 bases, and 13 bases lay in between. The DNA for the CDR3 is TGTGCCAGCAGAGAGGCCCTGAGACAAGAGACCCAGTACTTC. Encoded protein: CASREALRQETQYF.